This T cell receptor beta chain was profiled in a study of identical twins. Study-level findings and limits: Cord blood beta clonotypes that were abundant carried fewer insertions, and memory repertoires showed no such trend.

With V trimmed by 5 bases and J by 2 bases, 6 bases remained unmatched. Per the germline V gene, CDR1 is SGHRS and CDR2 is YFSETQ. The CDR3 totals 14 residues. Concerning this clonotype itself: Its antigen is currently unknown.

TCRdb re-derived calls from the 5' RACE reads in MiXCR, one entry per CDR3 protein. This sample has 410,000 or so distinct CDR3 sequences, with 18% found just once. This chain joins TRBV5-1 and TRBJ2-5; 7 bases map to TRBD2. This receptor was identified in a man aged 45-65 years in good health. The specimen sequenced was naive T cells sorted from blood. CDR3 nucleotide sequence: TGCGCCAGCAGACCTAGCGGTGATCAAGAGACCCAGTACTTC. Its protein is CASRPSGDQETQYF.